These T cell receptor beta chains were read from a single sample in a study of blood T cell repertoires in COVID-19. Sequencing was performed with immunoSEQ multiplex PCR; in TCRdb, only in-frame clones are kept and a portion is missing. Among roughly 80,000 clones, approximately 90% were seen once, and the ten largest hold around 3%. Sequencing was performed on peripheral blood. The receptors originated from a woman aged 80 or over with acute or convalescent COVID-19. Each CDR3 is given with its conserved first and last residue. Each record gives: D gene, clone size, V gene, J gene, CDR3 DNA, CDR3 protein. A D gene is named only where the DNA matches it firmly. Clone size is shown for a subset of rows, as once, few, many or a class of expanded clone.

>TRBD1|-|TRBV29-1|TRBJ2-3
TGCAGCGTTGAAGGAGACAGGGGGCAGTATACGCAGTATTTT
CSVEGDRGQYTQYF
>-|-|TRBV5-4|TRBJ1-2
TGTGCCAGCAGCTCGGAACAGGGCTACGGGAGGGAAGTTGGCTACACCTTC
CASSSEQGYGREVGYTF
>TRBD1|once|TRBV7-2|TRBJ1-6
TGTGCCAGCAGCGAGACAGGGATTGTACCTAATTCACCCCTCCACTTT
CASSETGIVPNSPLHF
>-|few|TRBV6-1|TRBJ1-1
TGTGCCAGCAGTGAAGGGGGGCGCGGGACTGAAGCTTTCTTT
CASSEGGRGTEAFF
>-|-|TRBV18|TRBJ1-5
TGTGCCAGCTCACCGCAACCAGCGGATCAGCCCCAGCATTTT
CASSPQPADQPQHF
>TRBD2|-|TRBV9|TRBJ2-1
TGTGCCAGCAGCGTTACCGGGAGGGCCGGGAATGAGCAGTTCTTC
CASSVTGRAGNEQFF
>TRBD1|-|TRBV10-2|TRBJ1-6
TGCGCCAGCAGTCCGGGACAGGGTGTTTCACCCCTCCACTTT
CASSPGQGVSPLHF
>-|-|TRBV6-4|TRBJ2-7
TGTGCCCGCCGGGTGGACTACGAGCAGTACTTC
CARRVDYEQYF
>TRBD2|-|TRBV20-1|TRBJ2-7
TGCAGTGCTAGTCTACTAGCGGGAGCTCGCGAGCAGTACTTC
CSASLLAGAREQYF
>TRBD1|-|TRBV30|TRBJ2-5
TGTGCCTGGAGTGGGGAATCACAGGGGGTCGGGGAGACCCAGTACTTC
CAWSGESQGVGETQYF
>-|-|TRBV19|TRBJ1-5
TGTGCCAGTACCCCAAGGGGTACAAGCAATCAGCCCCAGCATTTT
CASTPRGTSNQPQHF
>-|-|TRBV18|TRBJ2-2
TGTGCCAGCTCACCCACTCAGGGGCTCACCTACACCGGGGAGCTGTTTTTT
CASSPTQGLTYTGELFF
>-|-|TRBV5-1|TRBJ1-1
TGCGCCAGCAGCTTTGGCATGAACACTGAAGCTTTCTTT
CASSFGMNTEAFF
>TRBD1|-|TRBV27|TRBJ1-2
TGTGCCAGCAGTTCCAGCCGGGACAGGGCGATTGTAGGCGGCTACACCTTC
CASSSSRDRAIVGGYTF
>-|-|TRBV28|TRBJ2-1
TGTGCCAGCAGTTCGACACTGAGCTCCTACAATGAGCAGTTCTTC
CASSSTLSSYNEQFF
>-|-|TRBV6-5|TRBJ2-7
TGTGCCAGCATAATACGGGGGACTGTACCCTACGAGCAGTACTTC
CASIIRGTVPYEQYF
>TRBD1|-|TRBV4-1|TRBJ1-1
TGCGCCAGCAGCCGTACCGACAGGGGGTGGAACACTGAAGCTTTCTTT
CASSRTDRGWNTEAFF
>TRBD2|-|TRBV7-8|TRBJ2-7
TGTGCCAGCAGCTCAGGACTAGCGGGAGTATCCTACGAGCAGTACTTC
CASSSGLAGVSYEQYF
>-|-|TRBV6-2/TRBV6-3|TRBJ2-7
TGTGCCAGCAGTTCGATACTAGAGGCGGTCTACGAGCAGTACTTC
CASSSILEAVYEQYF
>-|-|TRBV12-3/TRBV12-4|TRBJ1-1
TGTGCCAGCAGTTTCGTAGTGAACACTGAAGCTTTCTTT
CASSFVVNTEAFF
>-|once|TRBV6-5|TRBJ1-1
TGTGCCAGCAGTTACTTTGGGGGGTCGGCCACTGAAGCTTTCTTT
CASSYFGGSATEAFF
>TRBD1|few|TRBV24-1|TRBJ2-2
TGTGCCACCAGTGATCCCCGGACAGGGGATACCGGGGAGCTGTTTTTT
CATSDPRTGDTGELFF
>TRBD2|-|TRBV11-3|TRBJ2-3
TGTGCCAGCAGACAGGGACTAGCGGGAGACACGCAGTATTTT
CASRQGLAGDTQYF
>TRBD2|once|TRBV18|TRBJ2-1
TGTGCCAGCTCACCATATACTAGCGGGAGCTCCTACAATGAGCAGTTCTTC
CASSPYTSGSSYNEQFF
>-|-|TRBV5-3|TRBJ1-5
TGTGCCAGAAGCTTACCCGGCCGGGGGGCCGTCCATAGCAATCAGCCCCAGCATTTT
CARSLPGRGAVHSNQPQHF
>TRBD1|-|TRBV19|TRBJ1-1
TGTGCCAGCCGCGACAGGGCCAACCCGAACACTGAAGCTTTCTTT
CASRDRANPNTEAFF
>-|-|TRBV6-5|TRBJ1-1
TGTGCCAGCAGCCCCACATGGCCTGAAGCTTTCTTT
CASSPTWPEAFF
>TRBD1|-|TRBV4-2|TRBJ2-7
TGTGCCAGCAGCCAAGATTTGACAGGGAGCTCCTCCCCGCCCCCTTTCGAGCAGTACTTC
CASSQDLTGSSSPPPFEQYF
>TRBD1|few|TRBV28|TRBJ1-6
TGTGCCAGCAGCCTGACAGGGAGCAGGCCACCCCTCCACTTT
CASSLTGSRPPLHF
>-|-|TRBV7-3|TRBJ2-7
TGTGCCAGCAGCTTGGGTCCCGGGATACTCACGGGAGAGCAGTACTTC
CASSLGPGILTGEQYF
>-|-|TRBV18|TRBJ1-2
TGTGCCAGCTCACCACTTTCAGGGAGGGATGGCTACACCTTC
CASSPLSGRDGYTF
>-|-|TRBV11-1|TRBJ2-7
TGTGCCAGCAGCTTCTCGGGAGACTACGAGCAGTACTTC
CASSFSGDYEQYF
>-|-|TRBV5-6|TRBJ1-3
TGTGCCAGCAGCTTGGGGAAGGGGCCTGGAAACACCATATATTTT
CASSLGKGPGNTIYF
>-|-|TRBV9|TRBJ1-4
TGTGCCAGCAGCGTTGGACAGTTGACGAATGAAAAACTGTTTTTT
CASSVGQLTNEKLFF
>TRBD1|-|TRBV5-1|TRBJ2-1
TGCGCCAGCAGCTTCGGACAGGGCTACAATGAGCAGTTCTTC
CASSFGQGYNEQFF
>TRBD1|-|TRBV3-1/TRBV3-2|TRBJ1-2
TGTGCCAGCAGCGGACAGGGTACTAACTATGGCTACACCTTC
CASSGQGTNYGYTF
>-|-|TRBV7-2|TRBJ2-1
TGTGCCAGCAGCTTATCTGGAGCTAGTCCTTACAATGAGCAGTTCTTC
CASSLSGASPYNEQFF
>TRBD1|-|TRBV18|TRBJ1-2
TGTGCCAGCTCACCAACGGGACAGCTCTATGGCTACACCTTC
CASSPTGQLYGYTF
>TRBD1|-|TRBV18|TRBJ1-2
TGTGCCAGCTCCGCCACAGGGGATGTAGGCTATGGCTACACCTTC
CASSATGDVGYGYTF
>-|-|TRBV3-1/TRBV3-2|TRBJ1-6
TGTGCCAGCAGCCAAGATCTGAATTCACCCCTCCACTTT
CASSQDLNSPLHF
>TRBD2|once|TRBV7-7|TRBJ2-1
TGTGCTAGCAGCCTCGGGGGGATCGACGAGCAGTTCTTC
CASSLGGIDEQFF
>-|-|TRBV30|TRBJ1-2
TGTGCCTGTTTACAGGAGAAACACCGAGGTGGCTACACCTTC
CACLQEKHRGGYTF
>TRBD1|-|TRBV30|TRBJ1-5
TGTGCCTGGAGGGGCCGGGACAGGGTAGGCAATCAGCCCCAGCATTTT
CAWRGRDRVGNQPQHF
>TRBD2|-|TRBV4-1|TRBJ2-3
TGCGCCAGCAGCCCACTAGCGGGACGACAGAAAAGCACAGATACGCAGTATTTT
CASSPLAGRQKSTDTQYF
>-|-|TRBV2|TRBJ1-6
TGTGCCAGCAGTGAAAATCTTATAGTTTCACCCCTCCACTTT
CASSENLIVSPLHF
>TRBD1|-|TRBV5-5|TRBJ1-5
TGTGCCAGCAGCCCAGGGGGCGGGAATCAGCCCCAGCATTTT
CASSPGGGNQPQHF
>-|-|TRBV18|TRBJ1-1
TGTGCCAGCTCACCACGGGCGGGGGAGGCCACTGAAGCTTTCTTT
CASSPRAGEATEAFF
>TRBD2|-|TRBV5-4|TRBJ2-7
TGTGCCAGCAGCTCGGGGGCTAGCGGGGCCTACGAGCAGTACTTC
CASSSGASGAYEQYF
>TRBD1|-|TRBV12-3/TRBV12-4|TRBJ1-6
TGTGCCAGCCGGGACAGGGAGGATTCACCCCTCCACTTT
CASRDREDSPLHF
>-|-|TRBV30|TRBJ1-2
TGTGCCTGGAGTGCCTCAGCTAACTATGGCTACACCTTC
CAWSASANYGYTF
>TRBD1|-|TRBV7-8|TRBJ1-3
TGTGCCAGCAGCCCACAGGGGAAATCTGGAAACACCATATATTTT
CASSPQGKSGNTIYF
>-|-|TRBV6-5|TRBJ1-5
TGTGCCAGCAGTCTTATAGGGGGGGGCCAGCCCCAGCATTTT
CASSLIGGGQPQHF
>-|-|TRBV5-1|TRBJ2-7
TGCGCCAGCAGCTTCAGGGGAGGGAATGGTTACGAGCAGTACTTC
CASSFRGGNGYEQYF
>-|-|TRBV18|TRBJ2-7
TGTGCCAGCTCACCACCCGGACACTACGAGCAGTACTTC
CASSPPGHYEQYF
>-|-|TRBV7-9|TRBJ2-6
TGTGCCAGCAGCTTAGGCAGTCCCGATCGGGCCAACGTCCTGACTTTC
CASSLGSPDRANVLTF
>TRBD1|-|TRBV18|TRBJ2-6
TGTGCCAGCTCACCACAGGGGGCGAAGGCCGGGGCCAACGTCCTGACTTTC
CASSPQGAKAGANVLTF
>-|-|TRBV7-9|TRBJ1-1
TGTGCCAGCAGCTTACTTGAGGGAACTGAAGCTTTCTTT
CASSLLEGTEAFF